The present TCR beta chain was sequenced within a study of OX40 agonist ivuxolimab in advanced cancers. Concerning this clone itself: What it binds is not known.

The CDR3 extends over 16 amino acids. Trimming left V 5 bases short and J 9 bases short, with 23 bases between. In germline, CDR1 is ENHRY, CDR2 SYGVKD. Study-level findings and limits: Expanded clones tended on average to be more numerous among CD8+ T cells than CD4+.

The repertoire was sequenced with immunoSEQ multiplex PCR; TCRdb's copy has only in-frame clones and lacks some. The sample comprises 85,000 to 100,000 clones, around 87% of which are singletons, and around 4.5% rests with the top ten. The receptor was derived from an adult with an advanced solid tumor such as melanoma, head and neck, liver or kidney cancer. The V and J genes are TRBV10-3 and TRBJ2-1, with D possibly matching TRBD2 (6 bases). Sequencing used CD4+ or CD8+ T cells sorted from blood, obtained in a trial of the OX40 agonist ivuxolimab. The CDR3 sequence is CAISSLSGSRVAEQFF. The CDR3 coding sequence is TGTGCCATCAGTAGCCTCTCCGGGAGTAGGGTAGCTGAGCAGTTCTTC.